What follows describes a single T cell receptor (beta chain). Its antigen is currently unknown. Sequencing was performed with immunoSEQ multiplex PCR; in TCRdb, only in-frame clones are kept and a portion is missing. The table includes about 140,000 clones, 89% detected once. The data are from a study of T cell responses to AZD1222 COVID-19 vaccine. It was second doses at about 4 or about 12 weeks that were pooled. Study-wide findings and caveats: Only a handful of AZD1222 recipients, roughly six in all, had baseline seropositivity. Spike-specific TCR breadth and depth were elevated following two AZD1222 doses. Researchers report vaccine-associated CD4 TCRs spanning spike, with dominance at 160-218 and 743-854.

The origin of this receptor is an adult who received the AZD1222 COVID-19 vaccine. The sequenced sample was peripheral blood, obtained 28 days after the second AZD1222 dose.

The CDR3 spells CASSINPRGGRNSNQPQHF. The CDR3 coding sequence is TGTGCCAGTAGTATAAACCCCAGGGGGGGCAGAAATAGCAATCAGCCCCAGCATTTT. This rearrangement joins TRBV19 to TRBJ1-5; 7 nucleotides match TRBD1. CDR1 and CDR2 from the germline V gene are LNHDA and SQIVND (reference sequence). Germline trimming cut 2 bases from V and 0 bases from J; bases unmatched to any gene: 13. CDR3 length equals 19 residues.